Included here is one TCR beta chain sequence, with context. The antigen is undetermined. The sample comes from a study of cytomegalovirus exposure and HLA in healthy donors. The wider study: As an earlier analysis found, 180 million or so T cells yielded fewer than 130 million unique TCR beta sequences.

Findings of the study overall: Later analysis showed TCR association rates varying by HLA locus, highest for DRB1 and lowest for HLA-C. Later on, an analysis tied approximately 17,000 TCR beta sequences to HLA alleles at 0.05 false discovery rate.

It was with 60 Vbeta and 13 Jbeta primers that the PCR ran. The repertoire was sequenced with immunoSEQ multiplex PCR; TCRdb's copy has only in-frame clones and lacks some. The data contain around 110,000 clones, approximately 66% of them singletons. The CDR3 runs 16 residues. Trimming cost V 4 bases and J 2 bases; bases outside gene matches: 8. CDR1 and CDR2 from the germline V gene are SGHRS and YFSETQ. This chain joins TRBV5-1 and TRBJ2-3; 9 nucleotides match TRBD2. Specimen: PBMCs. This clonotype originated in a woman in her forties in good health and CMV-seropositive. The CDR3 sequence is CASSAGTSIDTDTQYF. For the CDR3, the DNA is TGCGCCAGCAGCGCCGGGACTAGCATAGACACAGATACGCAGTATTTT.